These T cell receptor beta chains were read from a single sample in a study of Ad26.COV2.S vaccination and SARS-CoV-2 variants. Using immunoSEQ multiplex PCR, the repertoire was profiled, and TCRdb retains in-frame clones only, with some absent. Seen here are approximately 480,000 clones, around 88% observed once, and the top ten hold about 13%. The sample in question was peripheral blood, obtained in a trial of Ad26.COV2.S vaccine versus placebo. Source of these receptors: a person aged 18 to 59 who received the Ad26.COV2.S COVID-19 vaccine or a placebo. Both conserved end residues are part of each CDR3. A D gene is named only where the DNA matches it firmly.

D | J | V | CDR3
. | TRBJ1-2 | TRBV7-3 | CASSYGGYYGYTF
TRBD1 | TRBJ2-7 | TRBV7-2 | CASSRDRGSYEQYF
. | TRBJ1-2 | TRBV7-2 | CASSLATPGGYYGYTF
. | TRBJ1-5 | TRBV19 | CASSIVGQSNQPQHF
TRBD2 | TRBJ2-5 | TRBV9 | CASSSPLRAGATETQYF
. | TRBJ2-3 | TRBV29-1 | CSVAPGREQYF
TRBD2 | TRBJ2-1 | TRBV29-1 | CSVEGPQGTSGSPYEQFF
. | TRBJ1-2 | TRBV3-1/TRBV3-2 | CASSPKGPYGYTF
. | TRBJ1-1 | TRBV3-1/TRBV3-2 | CASSHQQGNTEAFF
. | TRBJ1-1 | TRBV5-6 | CASSLRVTGSNTEAFF
. | TRBJ2-1 | TRBV18 | CASSPLPLGRTHSYNEQFF
. | TRBJ2-7 | TRBV13 | CASSFSPNYLPVEQYF
. | TRBJ1-6 | TRBV5-4 | CASRQGSSYNSPLHF
. | TRBJ2-1 | TRBV5-1 | CASSWNSRWGVGEQFF
. | TRBJ2-7 | TRBV29-1 | CSVEGGYEQYF
TRBD2 | TRBJ2-1 | TRBV10-3 | CAIGLAGDSEQFF
. | TRBJ1-1 | TRBV6-7 | CASSYPNERCGAWSTEAFF
. | TRBJ2-2 | TRBV27 | CASSLIQGPNTGELFF
. | TRBJ1-1 | TRBV19 | CASRIPGQNTEAFF
. | TRBJ1-1 | TRBV28 | CASSSTVGTEAFF
. | TRBJ1-5 | TRBV4-3 | CASSQVNSPIGRCKQPQHF
. | TRBJ1-3 | TRBV11-2 | CASSPQGSGNTIYF
. | TRBJ2-7 | TRBV6-2/TRBV6-3 | CASSTRGGQTYEQYF
. | TRBJ1-6 | TRBV27 | CASSPYLGVGVNSPLHF
. | TRBJ2-1 | TRBV5-1 | CASSLPLENNEQFF
. | TRBJ1-1 | TRBV20-1 | CSARQPPEAFF
. | TRBJ1-3 | TRBV28 | CASSFPGFSGNTIYF
TRBD1 | TRBJ1-4 | TRBV6-6 | CASSLQGLDEKLFF
. | TRBJ1-1 | TRBV9 | CASSRWAGTEAFF
. | TRBJ2-5 | TRBV7-2 | CASSTPLRGAQYF
. | TRBJ1-1 | TRBV28 | CASSLLREGTEAFF
. | TRBJ1-4 | TRBV9 | CASSVATGGGEKLFF
. | TRBJ1-2 | TRBV9 | CASSVDGVRGYTF
TRBD1 | TRBJ2-5 | TRBV29-1 | CSVETGTGGETQYF
. | TRBJ1-2 | TRBV7-2 | CASSLDTYGYTF
TRBD2 | TRBJ2-7 | TRBV2 | CASSLLAGAYEQYF
TRBD1 | TRBJ1-2 | TRBV27 | CASSLSRTGANYGYTF
. | TRBJ1-1 | TRBV19 | CASSPPSMNTEAFF
. | TRBJ1-1 | TRBV6-2/TRBV6-3 | CASSYKGANTEAFF
. | TRBJ2-7 | TRBV14 | CASSQTLNSGLSYEQYF
. | TRBJ1-1 | TRBV2 | CARSPSGGGVGMNTEAFF
. | TRBJ2-3 | TRBV11-3 | CASSLGSGRDTQYF
TRBD1 | TRBJ2-7 | TRBV11-2 | CASSVKGASYEQYF
. | TRBJ1-1 | TRBV7-2 | CASSLVIGLNTEAFF
. | TRBJ2-7 | TRBV7-9 | CASSLGAREQYF
. | TRBJ2-5 | TRBV19 | CASSILRDQETQYF
TRBD1 | TRBJ1-3 | TRBV6-6 | CATGQGQGGTIYF